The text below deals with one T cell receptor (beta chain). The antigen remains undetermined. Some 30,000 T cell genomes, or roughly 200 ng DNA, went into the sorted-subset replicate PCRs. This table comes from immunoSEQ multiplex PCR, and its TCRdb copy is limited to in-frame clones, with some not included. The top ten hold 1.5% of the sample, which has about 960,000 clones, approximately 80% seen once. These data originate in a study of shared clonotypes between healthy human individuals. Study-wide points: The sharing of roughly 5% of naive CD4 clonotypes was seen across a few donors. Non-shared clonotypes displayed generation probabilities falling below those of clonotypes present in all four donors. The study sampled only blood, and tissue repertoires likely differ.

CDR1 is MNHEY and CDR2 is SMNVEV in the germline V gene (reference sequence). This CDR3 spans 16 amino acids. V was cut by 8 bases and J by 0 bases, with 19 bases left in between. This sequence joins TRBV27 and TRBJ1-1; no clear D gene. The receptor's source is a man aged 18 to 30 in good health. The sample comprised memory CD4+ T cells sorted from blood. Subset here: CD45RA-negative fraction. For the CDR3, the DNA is TGTGCCAGCCTCGGTTGGGGAGCTCGGATGAACACTGAAGCTTTCTTT. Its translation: CASLGWGARMNTEAFF.